The source of this T cell receptor beta chain is a study of T-cell memory formation after mild COVID-19. Study context: Largely donor-specific sequence clusters came from two donors.

With respect to this clonotype: The antigen remains undetermined.

Findings and limits, study-wide: Second-wave clones reaching peak frequency on day 37 lacked confirmed SARS-CoV-2 specificity. Among contracting clones, CD4+ were mainly CM/EM and CD8+ enriched in EMRA.

V lost 8 bases and J 3 bases, leaving 13 bases between the germline ends. CDR1 is MNHEY and CDR2 is SVGAGI in the germline V gene. CDR3 size: 13 residues. TCRdb called the 5' RACE reads again in MiXCR, with one record for every CDR3 protein. In the table there are under 650,000 distinct CDR3 sequences, roughly 18% of which are singletons. The specimen was PBMCs or a T cell subset sorted from them (not recorded which). The gene calls are TRBV6-5 and TRBJ1-1; possibly TRBD1 for D (5 bases). The TCR originated in an adult woman who had mild COVID-19 (a few samples of this study predate the infection). Cell type and time point are not known. The CDR3 coding sequence is TGTGCCAGCGGGGACCAGCGGGACACTGAAGCTTTCTTT. Translated: CASGDQRDTEAFF.